This TCR beta chain came from a study of beta chain features in type 1 diabetes. Study observations and caveats: Shorter templates may be favored by PCR, equally so in patients and controls. Sequencing used cDNA, and cells with high TCR expression could therefore be over-represented. A closer apparent resemblance between naive, central memory and Treg TCRB repertoires was seen in patients than in healthy donors. TCRB CDR3s from Type 1 diabetes patients were moderately but significantly shorter in all four CD4+ subsets.

Germline lookup yields CDR1 MDHEN and CDR2 SYDVKM. Trimming removed 5 bases from V and 13 bases from J, with 14 bases in between. CDR3 length: 11 amino acids. On this clone: As yet, its antigen is unknown.

Every isolated RNA sample was fully reverse transcribed, so sequencing captured expressed TCRB transcripts. The data were produced by immunoSEQ multiplex PCR, yet TCRdb's version contains in-frame clones alone and is incomplete. The table shows around 150,000 clones, with roughly 65% occurring only once. The sequence was collected from a man in his thirties or forties with type 1 diabetes. Sequenced material: naive CD4+ T cells from blood. This chain connects TRBV28 to TRBJ2-5; tentatively, D is TRBD1 (6 bases). In DNA, the CDR3 is TGTGCCAGCAGTCTTCGACAGGAGGTGTACTTC. Amino acids: CASSLRQEVYF.